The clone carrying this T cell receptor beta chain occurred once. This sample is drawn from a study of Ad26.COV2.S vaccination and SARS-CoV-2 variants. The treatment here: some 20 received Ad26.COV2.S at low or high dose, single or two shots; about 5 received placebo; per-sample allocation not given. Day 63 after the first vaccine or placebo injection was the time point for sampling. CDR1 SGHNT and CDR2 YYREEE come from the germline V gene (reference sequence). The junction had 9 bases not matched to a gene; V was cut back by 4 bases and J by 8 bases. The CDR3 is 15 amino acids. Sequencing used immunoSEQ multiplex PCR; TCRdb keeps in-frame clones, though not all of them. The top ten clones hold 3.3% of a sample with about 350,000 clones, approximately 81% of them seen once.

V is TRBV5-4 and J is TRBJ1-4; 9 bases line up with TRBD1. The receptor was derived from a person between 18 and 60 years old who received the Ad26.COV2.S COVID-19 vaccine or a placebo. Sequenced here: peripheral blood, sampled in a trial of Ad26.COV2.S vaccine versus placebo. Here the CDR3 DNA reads TGTGCCAGCAGCCCCGGGACAGGGTTACAAGAAAAACTGTTTTTT. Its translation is CASSPGTGLQEKLFF. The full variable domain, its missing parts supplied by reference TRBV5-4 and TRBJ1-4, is ETGVTQSPTHLIKTRGQQVTLRCSSQSGHNTVSWYQQALGQGPQFIFQYYREEENGRGNFPPRFSGLQFPNYSSELNVNALELDDSALYLCASSPGTGLQEKLFFGSGTQLSVL.